What follows are 22 T cell receptor beta chains derived from one specimen sequenced in a study of T cells in Graves' hyperthyroidism and ophthalmopathy. Using RNA transcripts as the source, TCR beta CDR3 regions were amplified. TCR CDR3 regions were first amplified by RT-PCR with HTBI primers. A single record per CDR3 protein comes from TCRdb applying MiXCR to the multiplex PCR reads. The sample has about 500,000 distinct CDR3 sequences, 40% to 50% seen once; the top ten hold about two fifths. The sample taken for sequencing was peripheral blood or thyroid tissue (not recorded which). The receptor set was obtained from an adult woman with Graves' disease, either hyperthyroidism or ophthalmopathy (not recorded which).

Remarks on this clonotype: The conserved phenylalanine or tryptophan is not found at the CDR3 terminus, so this likely reflects a read error. No DNA is shown, since the ends of the CDR3 on it are uncertain; the CDR3 is the one TCRdb lists. The chain is built from TRBV10-2 and TRBJ2-5; the table's D gene call, TRBD1, was not cross checked with the DNA. Germline CDR1 WSHSY, CDR2 SAAADI. The CDR3 is 14 amino acids in total, end residues counted. Here the CDR3 reads CASSEDRDGYTFGS.

This chain connects TRBV10-3 to TRBJ2-5, with D uncertain. V was cut by 3 bases and J by 5 bases, with 10 bases left in between. CDR1 is ENHRY, CDR2 SYGVKD, per germline. CDR3 size: 13 residues. The CDR3 DNA sequence: TGTGCCATCAGTGATGGCCGAACGGAGACCCAGTACTTC. Protein sequence: CAISDGRTETQYF.

This clonotype was recorded at least ten times. V usage is TRBV2 and J usage is TRBJ1-5; TRBD1 matches 9 bases. The V gene's germline CDR1 is SNHLY and CDR2 FYNNEI. V lost 8 bases to trimming and J lost 7 bases; unmatched junction nucleotides: 6. The CDR3 is made up of 13 amino acids. This CDR3 is CASQGQGNQPQHF. The CDR3 region has the DNA TGTGCCAGCCAGGGACAGGGTAACCAGCCCCAGCATTTT.

This sequence joins TRBV29-1 and TRBJ1-2; D not certain. Germline assignment: CDR1 SQVTM and CDR2 ANQGSEA. This CDR3 has 16 amino acids. V lost 1 base, J lost 0 bases, and 15 bases lay in between. The CDR3 reads CSVEVRESQANYGYTF. DNA of the CDR3: TGCAGCGTTGAAGTGAGGGAATCGCAAGCTAACTATGGCTACACCTTC. Drawing the rest from reference TRBV29-1 and TRBJ1-2, the complete variable domain is SAVISQKPSRDICQRGTSLTIQCQVDSQVTMMFWYRQQPGQSLTLIATANQGSEATYESGFVIDKFPISRPNLTFSTLTVSNMSPEDSSIYLCSVEVRESQANYGYTFGSGTRLTVV.

There are many counts of this clonotype. The V call is TRBV7-2, the J call TRBJ2-5; D may be TRBD1 (6 bases). Trimming took 1 base from V and 1 from J, leaving 10 bases between them. CDR1 SGHTA and CDR2 FQGNSA come from the germline V gene. The CDR3 consists of 15 residues. The DNA of the CDR3 is TGTGCCAGCAGCTTAGTCGGGACACTCCAAGAGACCCAGTACTTC. It encodes CASSLVGTLQETQYF.

The chain carries TRBV29-1 and TRBJ2-5, with 9 bases lining up with TRBD2. V lost 3 bases to trimming and J lost 4 bases; unmatched junction nucleotides: 9. Germline values: CDR1 SQVTM, CDR2 ANQGSEA. CDR3 length: 15 amino acids. The CDR3 sequence is CSVEMMAGGRETQYF. The CDR3 bases are TGCAGCGTTGAGATGATGGCGGGGGGGCGAGAGACCCAGTACTTC.

This clonotype appeared a single time. The rearrangement links TRBV7-8 to TRBJ2-5; D not resolved. The CDR3 spans 13 residues. Looked up from germline, CDR1 is SGHVS and CDR2 is FQNEAQ. Trimming left V 6 bases short and J 3 bases short, with 11 bases between. The CDR3 region is CASSSLFKETQYF. DNA for the CDR3: TGTGCCAGCAGTTCCCTCTTTAAAGAGACCCAGTACTTC.

The chain carries TRBV10-3 and TRBJ2-2, with 13 bases lining up with TRBD2. The V and J ends lost 6 bases and 4 bases, in that order; junction bases with no gene match: 5. This CDR3 comprises 16 residues. Germline V gene lookup returns CDR1 ENHRY and CDR2 SYGVKD. The DNA of the CDR3 is TGTGCCATCAGACTACTAGCGGGAGGGATCACCGGGGAGCTGTTTTTT. Residues: CAIRLLAGGITGELFF.

Concerning this clonotype: Mismatch with germline at one junction end may stem from a read error. This chain uses TRBV2 with TRBJ2-6; 7 bases map to TRBD2. The CDR3 extends over 15 amino acids. From germline, CDR1 is SNHLY and CDR2 FYNNEI. CDR3 loop: CASTPPSGGVGTEAF. The CDR3 DNA is TGTGCCAGCACTCCCCCGTCGGGAGGAGTGGGCACTGAAGCTTTC.

This clonotype was recorded a few times. The chain joins TRBV15 to TRBJ1-1; 7 bases map to TRBD1. Germline assignment: CDR1 LNHNV and CDR2 YYDKDF (reference sequence). V trimming: 0 bases; J trimming: 1 base; junction bases outside the gene matches: 2. This CDR3 contains 15 residues. The CDR3 protein is CATSRDTGANTEAFF. DNA for the CDR3: TGTGCCACCAGCAGAGACACAGGGGCGAACACTGAAGCTTTCTTT.

This clonotype was recorded at least ten times. The chain recombines TRBV5-5 with TRBJ1-6; 9 nucleotides agree with TRBD1. With 4 bases clipped from V and 8 bases from J, the junction kept 10 bases outside the gene matches. There are 16 residues in the CDR3. Germline V gene sequence: CDR1 SGHKS, CDR2 YYEKEE (reference sequence). The CDR3 is CASSHGQGIMDSPLHF. The CDR3 DNA reads as TGTGCCAGCAGCCATGGACAGGGGATTATGGATTCACCCCTCCACTTT.

The chain uses TRBV27 and TRBJ1-5; D is ambiguous. The CDR3 totals 14 residues. Germline values: CDR1 MNHEY, CDR2 SMNVEV (reference sequence). The V and J ends lost 7 bases and 3 bases respectively, with 13 bases between them. The CDR3: CASMAPGLNQPQHF. The CDR3 nucleotides read TGTGCCAGCATGGCGCCAGGACTCAATCAGCCCCAGCATTTT.

The chain employs TRBV7-9 and TRBJ2-3, with D tentatively TRBD1 (6 bases). The germline V and J ends were trimmed by 4 bases and 7 bases, with 12 bases remaining between them. From germline, CDR1 is SEHNR and CDR2 FQNEAQ (reference sequence). The CDR3 consists of 13 residues. DNA of the CDR3: TGTGCCAGCAGCTCGGGACACCTTAATACGCAGTATTTT. Protein: CASSSGHLNTQYF.

A few counts support this clonotype. This chain links TRBV20-1 with TRBJ2-7; D not resolved. Trimming removed 3 bases at V and 6 bases at J, with 15 bases between. Germline V gene sequence: CDR1 DFQATT, CDR2 SNEGSKA (reference sequence). The CDR3 is made up of 13 amino acids. CDR3 coding DNA: TGCAGTGCTAGTATGGCAAACTATCCCGAGCAGTACTTC. This translates into CSASMANYPEQYF.

In this sample, this clonotype turned up many times. One end of the junction is discordant with germline, which a read error may explain. The V gene is TRBV28, the J gene TRBJ2-5; TRBD2 matches at 8 bases. This CDR3 has 18 amino acids. Germline values: CDR1 MDHEN, CDR2 SYDVKM. CDR3 residues: CAGSSTQKTSDPQETQYF. CDR3 nucleotides: TGTGCCGGCAGTTCTACTCAAAAGACTAGCGACCCCCAAGAGACCCAGTACTTC.

CDR3: CSVIEVQKQYF. The CDR3 nucleotides read TGCAGCGTAATTGAGGTCCAAAAGCAGTATTTT. This sequence joins TRBV29-1 and TRBJ2-3; D gene ambiguous. This CDR3 region has 11 residues. Germline V gene sequence: CDR1 SQVTM, CDR2 ANQGSEA. V shed 6 bases and J shed 11 bases, with 15 bases lying between them.

The chain uses TRBV11-2 and TRBJ2-7, with D possibly TRBD2 on 6 matching bases. This CDR3 has 14 amino acids. Germline V CDR1 and CDR2: SGHAT, FQNNGV. Trimming removed 4 bases from V and 0 bases from J, with 10 bases in between. DNA for the CDR3: TGTGCCAGCAGCTACGGGACTGACTCCTACGAGCAGTACTTC. It codes for CASSYGTDSYEQYF.

This clonotype appeared once. The chain carries TRBV7-2 and TRBJ2-2; D is uncertain. V was clipped by 3 bases and J by 2 bases, with 13 bases between them. The germline V gene has CDR1 SGHTA and CDR2 FQGNSA. The CDR3 length is 16 residues. CDR3 sequence: CASSLVDGFNTGELFF. DNA of the CDR3: TGTGCCAGCAGCTTGGTCGACGGGTTTAACACCGGGGAGCTGTTTTTT.

This clonotype has at least ten counts. The chain joins TRBV7-2 to TRBJ1-1, with a possible D match to TRBD1 (6 bases). Germline assignment: CDR1 SGHTA and CDR2 FQGNSA. Between the trimmed V and J ends, which lost 8 bases and 0 bases, there was a span of 13 bases. CDR3 size: 14 residues. CDR3 in amino acids: CASDQQGLNTEAFF. The DNA of the CDR3 is TGTGCCAGCGACCAACAGGGTCTGAACACTGAAGCTTTCTTT.

With respect to this clonotype: Just one base apart from a much larger clone, this may be a read error. The chain is built from TRBV5-1 and TRBJ2-7; D possibly corresponds to TRBD2 (6 bases). This CDR3 comprises 15 residues. Germline lookup yields CDR1 SGHRS and CDR2 YFSETQ. Here the CDR3 DNA reads TGCGCCAGCAGCTTTGCGGGACGGAGCTCCTACGAGCATTACTTC. It encodes CASSFAGRSSYEHYF. Variable domain in full (rest from reference TRBV5-1 and TRBJ2-7): KAGVTQTPRYLIKTRGQQVTLSCSPISGHRSVSWYQQTPGQGLQFLFEYFSETQRNKGNFPGRFSGRQFSNSRSEMNVSTLELGDSALYLCASSFAGRSSYEHYFGPGTRLTVT.

The chain combines TRBV9 with TRBJ1-1; no definite D call. The germline CDR1 and CDR2 sequences are SGDLS and YYNGEE. The CDR3 loop spans 15 amino acids. The V gene lost 0 bases and the J gene lost 0 bases, with 9 bases spanning the gap. CDR3 DNA: TGTGCCAGCAGCGTAGAAGGAGTCATGAACACTGAAGCTTTCTTT. Residues: CASSVEGVMNTEAFF.

This clonotype came up many times. The chain has TRBV29-1 and TRBJ2-7, with 7 bases fitting TRBD2. This CDR3 has 14 residues. The V segment lost 4 bases and the J segment 3 bases; nucleotides outside the gene matches: 9. From germline, CDR1 is SQVTM and CDR2 ANQGSEA. CDR3 DNA: TGCAGCGTTGGGGGGGGGGGGAGAGGCTACGAGCAGTACTTC. Amino acids: CSVGGGGRGYEQYF.